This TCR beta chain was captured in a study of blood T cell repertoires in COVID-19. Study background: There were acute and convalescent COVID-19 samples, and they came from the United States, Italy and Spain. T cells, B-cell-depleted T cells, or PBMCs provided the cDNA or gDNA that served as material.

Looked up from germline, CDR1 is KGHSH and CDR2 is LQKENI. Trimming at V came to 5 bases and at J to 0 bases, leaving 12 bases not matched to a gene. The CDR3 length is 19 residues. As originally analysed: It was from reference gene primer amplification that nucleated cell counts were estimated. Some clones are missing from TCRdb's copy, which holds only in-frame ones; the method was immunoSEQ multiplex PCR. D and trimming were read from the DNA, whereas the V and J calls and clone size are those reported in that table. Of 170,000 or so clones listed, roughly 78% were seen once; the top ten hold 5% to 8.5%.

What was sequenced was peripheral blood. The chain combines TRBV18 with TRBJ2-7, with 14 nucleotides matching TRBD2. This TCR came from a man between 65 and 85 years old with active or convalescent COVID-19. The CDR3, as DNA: TGTGCCAGCTCATCTCCCGGGACTAGCGGGAGCCTTAGCTCCTACGAGCAGTACTTC. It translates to CASSSPGTSGSLSSYEQYF. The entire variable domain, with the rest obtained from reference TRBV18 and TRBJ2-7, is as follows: NAGVMQNPRHLVRRRGQEARLRCSPMKGHSHVYWYRQLPEEGLKFMVYLQKENIIDESGMPKERFSAEFPKEGPSILRIQQVVRGDSAAYFCASSSPGTSGSLSSYEQYFGPGTRLTVT.